This is a list of T cell receptor beta chains from one sample in a study of T cell changes during pregnancy in multiple sclerosis. Only in-frame clones appear in the TCRdb table, and some are missing; sequencing was by immunoSEQ multiplex PCR. Of 40,000 to 50,000 clones in the sample, 94% are singletons; the top ten hold around 8.1%. This specimen consisted of CD8+ T cells from peripheral blood mononuclear cells, obtained in the third trimester of pregnancy. These receptors all come from a female donor with multiple sclerosis, enrolled in a pregnancy study. Each CDR3 is given with its conserved first and last residue. Each record gives: clone size, D gene, V gene, J gene, CDR3 DNA, CDR3 protein. The D gene is left open where the match is weak. Clone size is not always given. Where it is, it says once, few, many or a class for expanded clones.

abundance: .; d_gene: .; v_gene: TRBV6-1; j_gene: TRBJ2-3; CDR3nt: TGTGCCAGCAGTGAAGCCGTCGGCGCCCCAGGCTCAGATACGCAGTATTTT; CDR3aa: CASSEAVGAPGSDTQYF
abundance: .; d_gene: TRBD2; v_gene: TRBV10-3; j_gene: TRBJ2-3; CDR3nt: TGTGCCATCAGGGGACTAGCGGGAGGGATCGCAGATACGCAGTATTTT; CDR3aa: CAIRGLAGGIADTQYF
abundance: once; d_gene: .; v_gene: TRBV28; j_gene: TRBJ1-1; CDR3nt: TGTGCCAGCAGTTTTAGGGGCTTAACGGGAGCTTTCTTT; CDR3aa: CASSFRGLTGAFF
abundance: .; d_gene: TRBD1; v_gene: TRBV7-9; j_gene: TRBJ2-7; CDR3nt: TGTGCCAGCGGCAGGGGGCTGGGGGAGCAGTACTTC; CDR3aa: CASGRGLGEQYF
abundance: .; d_gene: TRBD2; v_gene: TRBV6-4; j_gene: TRBJ2-3; CDR3nt: TGTGCCAGCAGTGGGACTAGCGGGACAGATACGCAGTATTTT; CDR3aa: CASSGTSGTDTQYF
abundance: .; d_gene: .; v_gene: TRBV5-1; j_gene: TRBJ2-5; CDR3nt: TGCGCCAGCAGCTGGGACAGCGGGGAGACCCAGTACTTC; CDR3aa: CASSWDSGETQYF
abundance: .; d_gene: .; v_gene: TRBV19; j_gene: TRBJ2-7; CDR3nt: TGTGCCAGTAGTATTTATGGACAGCGCGAGCAGTACTTC; CDR3aa: CASSIYGQREQYF
abundance: once; d_gene: .; v_gene: TRBV30; j_gene: TRBJ1-3; CDR3nt: TGTGCCTGGACAGGGGCTGGAAACACCATATATTTT; CDR3aa: CAWTGAGNTIYF
abundance: .; d_gene: TRBD1; v_gene: TRBV28; j_gene: TRBJ2-7; CDR3nt: TGTGCCAGCAGAGCGACAGGGGGCGAGGAGCAGTACTTC; CDR3aa: CASRATGGEEQYF
abundance: .; d_gene: TRBD2; v_gene: TRBV7-2; j_gene: TRBJ2-1; CDR3nt: TGTGCCAGCAGCCCCGATTGGAGGAAGCGGGGCTACAATGAGCAGTTCTTC; CDR3aa: CASSPDWRKRGYNEQFF
abundance: .; d_gene: .; v_gene: TRBV9; j_gene: TRBJ1-1; CDR3nt: TGTGCCAGCAGCGTAGGGGGAGCGAACACTGAAGCTTTCTTT; CDR3aa: CASSVGGANTEAFF
abundance: .; d_gene: .; v_gene: TRBV11-2; j_gene: TRBJ2-3; CDR3nt: TGTGCCAGCAGCTTATGGCCAGGGAGCACAGATACGCAGTATTTT; CDR3aa: CASSLWPGSTDTQYF
abundance: .; d_gene: .; v_gene: TRBV28; j_gene: TRBJ2-5; CDR3nt: TGTGCCAGCAGTTTATTTGTACAGGTAGAGACCCAGTACTTC; CDR3aa: CASSLFVQVETQYF
abundance: .; d_gene: .; v_gene: TRBV7-9; j_gene: TRBJ2-1; CDR3nt: TGTGCCAGCAGTACGGGGAATGAGCAGTTCTTC; CDR3aa: CASSTGNEQFF
abundance: .; d_gene: .; v_gene: TRBV10-2; j_gene: TRBJ2-1; CDR3nt: TGCGCCAGCACCCGGGTCGGCAATGAGCAGTTCTTC; CDR3aa: CASTRVGNEQFF
abundance: .; d_gene: .; v_gene: TRBV15; j_gene: TRBJ1-5; CDR3nt: TGTGCCACCAGCCGGGCCCGACAGGTCAAGCAGCCCCAGCATTTT; CDR3aa: CATSRARQVKQPQHF
abundance: .; d_gene: TRBD2; v_gene: TRBV9; j_gene: TRBJ2-1; CDR3nt: TGTGCCAGCAGCGTAGGGTCGGGAGGGTTGTACAATGAGCAGTTCTTC; CDR3aa: CASSVGSGGLYNEQFF
abundance: once; d_gene: .; v_gene: TRBV4-1; j_gene: TRBJ2-7; CDR3nt: TGCGCCAGCAGCCAAGTGAGCGGAAGCTCCTACGAGCAGTACTTC; CDR3aa: CASSQVSGSSYEQYF
abundance: .; d_gene: TRBD2; v_gene: TRBV6-5; j_gene: TRBJ2-2; CDR3nt: TGTGCCAGCAGTTACGGACTAGGAAACACCGGGGAGCTGTTTTTT; CDR3aa: CASSYGLGNTGELFF
abundance: .; d_gene: .; v_gene: TRBV25-1; j_gene: TRBJ2-5; CDR3nt: TGTGCCAGCAGTGGTCTAGAGACCCAGTACTTC; CDR3aa: CASSGLETQYF
abundance: .; d_gene: .; v_gene: TRBV6-6; j_gene: TRBJ1-4; CDR3nt: TGTGCCAGCAGTTCTAGACAGGTTTTCCTTAATGAAAAACTGTTTTTT; CDR3aa: CASSSRQVFLNEKLFF
abundance: .; d_gene: .; v_gene: TRBV27; j_gene: TRBJ2-7; CDR3nt: TGTGCCAGCAGTTCCAGACAAACATACGAGCAGTACTTC; CDR3aa: CASSSRQTYEQYF
abundance: .; d_gene: .; v_gene: TRBV19; j_gene: TRBJ2-3; CDR3nt: TGTGCCAGTACCCCGTGGGGGGGCGCCGGAGATACGCAGTATTTT; CDR3aa: CASTPWGGAGDTQYF
abundance: .; d_gene: TRBD2; v_gene: TRBV13; j_gene: TRBJ2-5; CDR3nt: TGTGCCAGCAGGCTGCGGGCGGGAGCGGGATCAGAGACCCAGTACTTC; CDR3aa: CASRLRAGAGSETQYF
abundance: .; d_gene: TRBD1; v_gene: TRBV7-9; j_gene: TRBJ2-7; CDR3nt: TGTGCCAGCAGCTCGGGACAGTTGCACTTC; CDR3aa: CASSSGQLHF
abundance: .; d_gene: TRBD1; v_gene: TRBV27; j_gene: TRBJ2-7; CDR3nt: TGTGCCAGCAGTTTATCGGGGACCGGGACAGGGGCCTACGAGCAGTACTTC; CDR3aa: CASSLSGTGTGAYEQYF
abundance: .; d_gene: TRBD2; v_gene: TRBV4-1; j_gene: TRBJ2-3; CDR3nt: TGCGCCAGCAGCCGGGCTACTAGCGCTACAGATACGCAGTATTTT; CDR3aa: CASSRATSATDTQYF
abundance: .; d_gene: TRBD2; v_gene: TRBV27; j_gene: TRBJ2-1; CDR3nt: TGTGCCAGCAGTTTAGCGGGAGTTTACAATGAGCAGTTCTTC; CDR3aa: CASSLAGVYNEQFF
abundance: .; d_gene: .; v_gene: TRBV7-9; j_gene: TRBJ2-1; CDR3nt: TGTGCCAGCAGCCCGGAGTTGCCCCCCCCATACAATGAGCAGTTCTTC; CDR3aa: CASSPELPPPYNEQFF
abundance: .; d_gene: .; v_gene: TRBV6-6; j_gene: TRBJ2-7; CDR3nt: TGTGCCAGCAGCCTCCGACAGGTCTCCTACGAGCAGTACTTC; CDR3aa: CASSLRQVSYEQYF
abundance: once; d_gene: TRBD2; v_gene: TRBV6-5; j_gene: TRBJ2-3; CDR3nt: TGTGCCAGCAGAAGAGTAGCGGGATATCCAGATACGCAGTATTTT; CDR3aa: CASRRVAGYPDTQYF
abundance: .; d_gene: .; v_gene: TRBV7-9; j_gene: TRBJ1-5; CDR3nt: TGTGCCAGCAGTCGGGGGGACGGAAGCAATCAGCCCCAGCATTTT; CDR3aa: CASSRGDGSNQPQHF
abundance: .; d_gene: .; v_gene: TRBV13; j_gene: TRBJ2-1; CDR3nt: TGTGCCAGCAGCCTCGGGACTGGGTGGAATGAGCAGTTCTTC; CDR3aa: CASSLGTGWNEQFF
abundance: .; d_gene: .; v_gene: TRBV15; j_gene: TRBJ2-5; CDR3nt: TGTGCCACCAGCACAGGGAGCGGGACAGGTGTTGATCCACAGGGGACCCAGTACTTC; CDR3aa: CATSTGSGTGVDPQGTQYF
abundance: .; d_gene: TRBD2; v_gene: TRBV19; j_gene: TRBJ2-7; CDR3nt: TGTGCCAGTACGGCGGGGTCTAGCGGTCCCTACGAGCAGTACTTC; CDR3aa: CASTAGSSGPYEQYF
abundance: .; d_gene: .; v_gene: TRBV6-5; j_gene: TRBJ2-2; CDR3nt: TGTGCCAGCAGTTACACTAGACCGAACACCGGGGAGCTGTTTTTT; CDR3aa: CASSYTRPNTGELFF
abundance: .; d_gene: .; v_gene: TRBV21-1; j_gene: TRBJ2-2; CDR3nt: TGTGCCAGCAGCAATCCGGGACTAGCGGGAGACAACACCGGGGAGCTGTTTTTT; CDR3aa: CASSNPGLAGDNTGELFF
abundance: .; d_gene: TRBD1; v_gene: TRBV9; j_gene: TRBJ1-1; CDR3nt: TGTGCCAGCAGCGACGGAGGGCAGGGGGCTGAAGCTTTCTTT; CDR3aa: CASSDGGQGAEAFF
abundance: once; d_gene: .; v_gene: TRBV4-2; j_gene: TRBJ2-1; CDR3nt: TGTGCCAGCAGCCAATCTAATGAGCAGTTCTTC; CDR3aa: CASSQSNEQFF
abundance: .; d_gene: TRBD2; v_gene: TRBV9; j_gene: TRBJ2-1; CDR3nt: TGTGCCAGCAGCGTAGAGAGCGGGAGAATGAACAATGAGCAGTTCTTC; CDR3aa: CASSVESGRMNNEQFF
abundance: .; d_gene: TRBD1; v_gene: TRBV7-8; j_gene: TRBJ2-4; CDR3nt: TGTGCCAGCAGCTCTAGACCAGGGGGTCCCAAAAACATTCAGTACTTC; CDR3aa: CASSSRPGGPKNIQYF
abundance: .; d_gene: .; v_gene: TRBV11-2; j_gene: TRBJ2-7; CDR3nt: TGTGCCAGCAGCTTACAAACGGCCTACGAGCAGTACTTC; CDR3aa: CASSLQTAYEQYF
abundance: .; d_gene: .; v_gene: TRBV4-1; j_gene: TRBJ2-2; CDR3nt: TGCGCCAGCAGCCCCACTAGCTCCGGGGAGCTGTTTTTT; CDR3aa: CASSPTSSGELFF
abundance: .; d_gene: TRBD1; v_gene: TRBV28; j_gene: TRBJ1-1; CDR3nt: TGTGCCAGCAGTTCCATACCCGGGGACAGGGGGACTGAAGCTTTCTTT; CDR3aa: CASSSIPGDRGTEAFF
abundance: .; d_gene: .; v_gene: TRBV28; j_gene: TRBJ2-2; CDR3nt: TGTGCCAGCAGTTTACTCTCCGGGGAGCTGTTTTTT; CDR3aa: CASSLLSGELFF
abundance: .; d_gene: .; v_gene: TRBV6-5; j_gene: TRBJ2-7; CDR3nt: TGTGCCAGCAGTCTCGACAGCTACGAGCAGTACTTC; CDR3aa: CASSLDSYEQYF
abundance: .; d_gene: .; v_gene: TRBV9; j_gene: TRBJ2-1; CDR3nt: TGTGCCAGCAGCGTAGGCGGGGCCTCCTACAATGAGCAGTTCTTC; CDR3aa: CASSVGGASYNEQFF
abundance: .; d_gene: TRBD1; v_gene: TRBV4-3; j_gene: TRBJ1-1; CDR3nt: TGCGCCAGCAGCCAAGACCTGGGACAGGTGAACACTGAAGCTTTCTTT; CDR3aa: CASSQDLGQVNTEAFF
abundance: few; d_gene: .; v_gene: TRBV7-9; j_gene: TRBJ1-1; CDR3nt: TGTGCCAGCAGCTTAAATGTAGAAGCTTTCTTT; CDR3aa: CASSLNVEAFF
abundance: .; d_gene: .; v_gene: TRBV9; j_gene: TRBJ2-1; CDR3nt: TGTGCCAGCAGCGTTAAACTAACCTCTCATCACTCCCACAATGAGCAGTTCTTC; CDR3aa: CASSVKLTSHHSHNEQFF
abundance: .; d_gene: .; v_gene: TRBV14; j_gene: TRBJ1-2; CDR3nt: TGTGCCAGCAGCCAAGTCGTCCCTAGACAGGACTATGGCTACACCTTC; CDR3aa: CASSQVVPRQDYGYTF
abundance: .; d_gene: TRBD2; v_gene: TRBV5-4; j_gene: TRBJ2-1; CDR3nt: TGTGCCAGCAGCCCGGGGGGACTAGCGGGAATAAACGACAATGAGCAGTTCTTC; CDR3aa: CASSPGGLAGINDNEQFF
abundance: .; d_gene: .; v_gene: TRBV7-9; j_gene: TRBJ1-4; CDR3nt: TGTGCCAGCACCCTGGGGGGACGGGAAAAACTGTTTTTT; CDR3aa: CASTLGGREKLFF
abundance: .; d_gene: .; v_gene: TRBV7-9; j_gene: TRBJ2-3; CDR3nt: TGTGCCAGCAGCTTAACGAATAGCGGCACAGATACGCAGTATTTT; CDR3aa: CASSLTNSGTDTQYF
abundance: .; d_gene: TRBD1; v_gene: TRBV29-1; j_gene: TRBJ2-7; CDR3nt: TGCAGCGCTACGGACAGGGCGTACGAGCAGTACTTC; CDR3aa: CSATDRAYEQYF
abundance: .; d_gene: .; v_gene: TRBV19; j_gene: TRBJ2-1; CDR3nt: TGTGCCAGTAGTATAGATGGGGCCCCGGGCAATGAGCAGTTCTTC; CDR3aa: CASSIDGAPGNEQFF
abundance: .; d_gene: TRBD1; v_gene: TRBV9; j_gene: TRBJ2-7; CDR3nt: TGTGCCAGCAGCGGCCAACCTCGACAGGGGCACTACGAGCAGTACTTC; CDR3aa: CASSGQPRQGHYEQYF